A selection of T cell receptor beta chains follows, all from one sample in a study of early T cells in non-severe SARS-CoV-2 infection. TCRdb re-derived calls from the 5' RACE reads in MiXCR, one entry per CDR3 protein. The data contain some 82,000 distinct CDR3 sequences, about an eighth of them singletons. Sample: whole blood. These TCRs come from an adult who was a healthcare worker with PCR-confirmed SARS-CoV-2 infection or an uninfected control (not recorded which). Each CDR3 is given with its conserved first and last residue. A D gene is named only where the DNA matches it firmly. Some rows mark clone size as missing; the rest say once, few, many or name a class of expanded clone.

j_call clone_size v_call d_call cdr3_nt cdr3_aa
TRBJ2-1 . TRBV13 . TGTGCCAGCAGCTTAGGTCTAGCAGTGGGGACAAGTGAGCAGTTCTTC CASSLGLAVGTSEQFF
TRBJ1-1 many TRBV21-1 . TGTGCCAGCAGCACCCGGGACGGTGGTATGAACACTGAAGCTTTCTTT CASSTRDGGMNTEAFF
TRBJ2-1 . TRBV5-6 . TGTGCCAGCAGCTGGGGGGTGGTCCTCGGTGAGCAGTTCTTC CASSWGVVLGEQFF
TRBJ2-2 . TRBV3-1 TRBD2 TGTGCCAGCAGCCCTCCGGGACTAGCGGGGGGGAAGGCCGGGGAGCTGTTTTTT CASSPPGLAGGKAGELFF
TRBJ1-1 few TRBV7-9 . TGTGCCAGCAGCTTATCCCCCCGGGGTATGCGAGGTACTGAAGCTTTCTTT CASSLSPRGMRGTEAFF
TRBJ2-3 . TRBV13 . TGTGCCAGCAACCTCAGGAGGGCCGGTACGCAGTATTTT CASNLRRAGTQYF
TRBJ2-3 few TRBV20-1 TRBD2 TGCAGTGCTAGAGGAAGCGGGGGGCCAGATACGCAGTATTTT CSARGSGGPDTQYF
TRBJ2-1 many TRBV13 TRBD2 TGTGCCAGCAGCCCGAGGGGACTAGCGGGAGGGACGGTTGAGCAGTTCTTC CASSPRGLAGGTVEQFF
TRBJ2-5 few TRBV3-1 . TGTGCCAGCAGCCAAGTCAGTCTGGCTAGCTGGGAGACCCAGTACTTC CASSQVSLASWETQYF
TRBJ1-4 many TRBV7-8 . TGTGCCAGCAGCCTAGGACAGTCCCGTGCAACTAATGAAAAACTGTTTTTT CASSLGQSRATNEKLFF
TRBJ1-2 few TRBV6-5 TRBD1 TGTGCCAGCAGTTATGGCAATGGACAGGGAGAGTATGGCTACACCTTC CASSYGNGQGEYGYTF
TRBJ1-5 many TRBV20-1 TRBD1 TGCAGTGCTAGACTTACAGGGGACCCCAATCAGCCCCAGCATTTT CSARLTGDPNQPQHF
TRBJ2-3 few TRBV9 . TGTGCCAGCAGCGTAGACGGTAGCACAGATACGCAGTATTTT CASSVDGSTDTQYF
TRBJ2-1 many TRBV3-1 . TGTGCCAGCAGCCAAGTGACCGGGGAGCAGTTCTTC CASSQVTGEQFF
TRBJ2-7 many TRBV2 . TGTGCCAGCAGGGGGGACGGAGACCCAAGGGAGCAGTACTTC CASRGDGDPREQYF
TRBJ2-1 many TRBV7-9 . TGTGCCAGCAGCTCGCCGCGGACCCAGATTGGGCTAGCGCGACACAATGAGCAGTTCTTC CASSSPRTQIGLARHNEQFF
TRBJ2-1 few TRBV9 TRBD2 TGTGCCAGCAGCGTGCGGGGGACTAGCGGTTACAATGAGCAGTTCTTC CASSVRGTSGYNEQFF
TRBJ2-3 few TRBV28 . TGTGCCAGCACCACGGCAGATACGCAGTATTTT CASTTADTQYF
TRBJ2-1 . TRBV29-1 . TGCAGCGTTGAACCTGATACACTTGGCCGGAATGAGCAGTTCTTC CSVEPDTLGRNEQFF
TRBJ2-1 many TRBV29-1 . TGCAGCGTTGAGTATCGGGGTAATGAGCAGTTCTTC CSVEYRGNEQFF
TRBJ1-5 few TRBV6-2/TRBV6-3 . TGTGCCAGCAGAATTGGGGGGGCAGGAGGGTATCAGCCCCAGCATTTT CASRIGGAGGYQPQHF
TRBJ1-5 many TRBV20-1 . TGCAGTGCTAGAGGGGTGGAACAGCCCCAGCATTTT CSARGVEQPQHF
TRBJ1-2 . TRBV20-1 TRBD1 TGCAGTGCCCAACCAGGACAGGGGGCGCATGGCTACACCTTC CSAQPGQGAHGYTF
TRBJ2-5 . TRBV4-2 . TGTGCCAGCAGCCAAGATAACTATAAGGAGACCCAGTACTTC CASSQDNYKETQYF
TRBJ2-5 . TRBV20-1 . TGCAGTGCGGGGGCGCGCGGAGAGACCCAGTACTTC CSAGARGETQYF
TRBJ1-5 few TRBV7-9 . TGTGCCAGCAGCTTTACTGATTACAATCAGCCCCAGCATTTT CASSFTDYNQPQHF
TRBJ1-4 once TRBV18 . TGTGCCAGCTCACCACCGCGCTGGCCGGCGGAAAAACTGTTTTTT CASSPPRWPAEKLFF
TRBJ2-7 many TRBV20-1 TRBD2 TGCAGTGCCCTTCTAGCGGGGAGAGGATCCTACGAGCAGTACTTC CSALLAGRGSYEQYF
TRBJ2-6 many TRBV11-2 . TGTGCCAGCAGCTTAAGCCTGCACTCTGGGGCCAACGTCCTGACTTTC CASSLSLHSGANVLTF
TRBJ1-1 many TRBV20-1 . TGCAGTGCTAGAAAACCAGGGGTGACTGAAGCTTTCTTT CSARKPGVTEAFF
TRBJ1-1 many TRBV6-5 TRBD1 TGTGCCAGCAGTCGCGGACAGGGAACGAACACTGAAGCTTTCTTT CASSRGQGTNTEAFF
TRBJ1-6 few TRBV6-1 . TGTGCCAGCAGTGACGCAGCGACACCCCTCCACTTT CASSDAATPLHF
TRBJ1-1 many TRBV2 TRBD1 TGTGCCAGCAGTGAACAAGGACAGGGCACTGAAGCTTTCTTT CASSEQGQGTEAFF
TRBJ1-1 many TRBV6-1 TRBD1 TGTGCCAGCAGTAACAGGGGTGGGACTGAAGCTTTCTTT CASSNRGGTEAFF
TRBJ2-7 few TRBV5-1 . TGCGCCAGCAGCTCCGGGACTCTTTCCTACGAGCAGTACTTC CASSSGTLSYEQYF
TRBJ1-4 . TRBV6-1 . TGTGCCAGCAGTAAAAAGGGTAAAGGTGAAAAACTGTTTTTT CASSKKGKGEKLFF
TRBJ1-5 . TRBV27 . TGTGCCAGCAGTTTCGGTCATAGCAATCAGCCCCAGCATTTT CASSFGHSNQPQHF
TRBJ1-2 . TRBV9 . TGTGCCAGCAGCGGACCCAAAGGCTACACCTTC CASSGPKGYTF
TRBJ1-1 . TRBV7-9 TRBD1 TGTGCCAGCAGGTTACAGGGGGCAGACACTGAAGCTTTCTTT CASRLQGADTEAFF
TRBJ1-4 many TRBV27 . TGTGCCAGCAGGCAGGCGGTTACTAATGAAAAACTGTTTTTT CASRQAVTNEKLFF
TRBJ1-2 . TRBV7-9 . TGTGCCAGCAGCTTAGACAGTGGACCCTATGGCTACACCTTC CASSLDSGPYGYTF
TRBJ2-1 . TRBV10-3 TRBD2 TGTGCCATCAGTATGACTAGCGGGAGTAAGGATGAGCAGTTCTTC CAISMTSGSKDEQFF
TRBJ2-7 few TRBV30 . TGTGCCTGGAGGGCACGGGGTTTTCCCTACGAGCAGTACTTC CAWRARGFPYEQYF
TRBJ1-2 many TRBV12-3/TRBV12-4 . TGTGCCAGCAGACTTGATCACTATGGCTACACCTTC CASRLDHYGYTF
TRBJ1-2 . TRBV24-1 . TGTGCCACCAGTGATTCCCAAACAGGGAACTATGGCTACACCTTC CATSDSQTGNYGYTF
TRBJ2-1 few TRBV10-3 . TGTGCCATCAGTGGGTCCTCGGAGAATGAGCAGTTCTTC CAISGSSENEQFF
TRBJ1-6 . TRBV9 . TGTGCCAGCAGCCTAGAAGTGGCGGCGGTTATTGGATCACCCCTCCACTTT CASSLEVAAVIGSPLHF
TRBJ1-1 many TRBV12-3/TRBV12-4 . TGTGCCAGCAGTCCAGGGTTTAACACTGAAGCTTTCTTT CASSPGFNTEAFF
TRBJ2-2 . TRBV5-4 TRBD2 TGTGCCGTAAGACTAGCGGGGAACACCGGGGAGCTGTTTTTT CAVRLAGNTGELFF
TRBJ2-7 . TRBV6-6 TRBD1 TGTGCCAGCAGTTACACCATTACAGGGGGAGAAGGGCGGTACGAGCAGTACTTC CASSYTITGGEGRYEQYF
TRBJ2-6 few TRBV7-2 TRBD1 TGTGCCAGCAGCTTAGCTACGGGACAGGGCGTCTCTGGGGCCAACGTCCTGACTTTC CASSLATGQGVSGANVLTF
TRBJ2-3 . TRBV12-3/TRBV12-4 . TGTGCCAGCAGCTTAAGGCGCGGACGGCAGTATTTT CASSLRRGRQYF
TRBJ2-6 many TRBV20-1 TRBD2 TGCAGTGCCCTCCGAGCCGGGAGGGGGGCCAACGTCCTGACTTTC CSALRAGRGANVLTF
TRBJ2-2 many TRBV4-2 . TGTGCCAGCAGCCAAAGATGGACCACCGGGGAGCTGTTTTTT CASSQRWTTGELFF
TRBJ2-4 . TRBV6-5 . TGTGCCAGCAGTGGAGATCTTGCCAAAAACATTCAGTACTTC CASSGDLAKNIQYF
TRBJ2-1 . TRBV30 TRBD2 TGTGCCTGGAGTTTGAGTTCTAGCGGGGGGGCCGCTGAGCAGTTCTTC CAWSLSSSGGAAEQFF
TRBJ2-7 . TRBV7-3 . TGTGCCAGCAGCCAGGAATTTGTCGAGCAGTACTTC CASSQEFVEQYF
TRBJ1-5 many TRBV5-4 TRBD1 TGTGCCAGCAGCTTAGACAGGGGTAATCAGCCCCAGCATTTT CASSLDRGNQPQHF
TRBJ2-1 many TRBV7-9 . TGTGCCAGCAGTCCTCCGGGTTGGGGGGAAAATGAGCAGTTCTTC CASSPPGWGENEQFF